These 30 T cell receptor beta chains share one sample of origin, sequenced in a study of a mutant IDH1 vaccine in newly diagnosed glioma. Method: immunoSEQ multiplex PCR; TCRdb's copy keeps in-frame clones and lacks some. The table records some 100,000 clones, about four fifths of them present only once. The time point was: baseline, week 1 (first vaccination visit). Treatment given: pre-vaccination baseline after standard-of-care therapy. The source material was PBMCs, sampled from a glioma patient treated with radiotherapy, temozolomide or both. The receptors here all came from a woman in her 50s with glioma.

The chain combines TRBV29-1 with TRBJ2-5; the match to TRBD2 covers 10 bases. Per germline, CDR1 SQVTM and CDR2 ANQGSEA. CDR3 length equals 14 residues. Losses at the gene ends were 7 bases for V and 4 bases for J; bases not matched to a gene: 9. The CDR3: CSARPRLAGETQYF. The CDR3 coding sequence is TGCAGCGCCCGCCCCCGACTAGCGGGAGAGACCCAGTACTTC.

The CDR3 region has the DNA TGTGCCAGCAGCTTCGGCAGCCGGATCGAGCAGTACTTC. This gives the protein CASSFGSRIEQYF. V gene TRBV5-6 combines with J gene TRBJ2-7; D unresolved. CDR1 is SGHDT, CDR2 YYEEEE, per germline. The CDR3 loop spans 13 amino acids. Trimming took off 2 bases at V and 6 bases at J, with 12 bases between the two ends.

The J gene is TRBJ1-5, the V gene TRBV7-2; perhaps TRBD1 as D (5 bases). Germline V gene lookup returns CDR1 SGHTA and CDR2 FQGNSA. Trimming stripped 5 bases from V and 11 bases from J, with 22 bases between. The CDR3 covers 15 residues. For the CDR3, the DNA is TGTGCCAGCAGCCTATCGACAGCGGGGGACGTGACCCAGCATTTT. As protein: CASSLSTAGDVTQHF.

The chain is built from TRBV19 and TRBJ1-3; 9 nucleotides align to TRBD1. CDR1 LNHDA and CDR2 SQIVND come from the germline V gene (reference sequence). This CDR3 has 14 amino acids. V trimming: 6 bases; J trimming: 4 bases; junction bases outside the gene matches: 4. CDR3 protein: CASSPGQGGNTIYF. The CDR3 DNA follows: TGTGCCAGTAGCCCGGGACAGGGCGGAAACACCATATATTTT.

The CDR3 coding sequence is TGCGCCAGCAGCTTGGAGGGACTAGCAATCCGCGGTGAGCAGTTCTTC. Translating gives CASSLEGLAIRGEQFF. The chain uses TRBV5-1 and TRBJ2-1; 9 positions agree with TRBD2. The CDR3 has 16 amino acids. CDR1 SGHRS and CDR2 YFSETQ come from the germline V gene. V shed 0 bases, J shed 9 bases, and the junction held 10 bases outside the gene matches.

This rearrangement joins TRBV4-2 to TRBJ2-7; perhaps TRBD2 as D (5 bases). V lost 0 bases, J lost 1 base, and 16 bases lay in between. The CDR3 has 17 residues. Per germline, CDR1 LGHNA and CDR2 YNFKEQ. DNA of the CDR3: TGTGCCAGCAGCCAAGATATAACGGGAATTACGTCCTACGAGCAGTACTTC. Residues: CASSQDITGITSYEQYF.

This clone was counted once. J is TRBJ1-2 and V is TRBV2; possibly TRBD1 for D (6 bases). CDR3 size: 14 residues. The germline CDR1 and CDR2 sequences are SNHLY and FYNNEI. The V gene lost 6 bases and the J gene lost 4 bases, with 15 bases spanning the gap. CDR3 DNA: TGTGCCAGCAGCGGGGACATAGGCGGCTATGGCTACACCTTC. Its protein product is CASSGDIGGYGYTF.

The chain recombines TRBV29-1 with TRBJ2-1, with D unresolved. CDR3 size: 10 residues. V lost 7 bases and J lost 6, with 7 bases in between. Germline V CDR1 and CDR2: SQVTM, ANQGSEA. The CDR3 is CSGLLNEQFF. The DNA for the CDR3 is TGCAGCGGCCTCCTCAATGAGCAGTTCTTC.

This chain links TRBV15 with TRBJ2-4, with a tentative D call TRBD1 (5 bases). The V and J ends lost 2 bases and 8 bases respectively, with 13 bases between them. The CDR3 contains 14 residues. CDR1 is LNHNV and CDR2 is YYDKDF in the germline V gene (reference sequence). The CDR3 loop reads CATSRFRGADIQYF. The CDR3 DNA reads TGTGCCACCAGCAGATTTAGGGGCGCGGACATTCAGTACTTC.

V is TRBV14 and J is TRBJ1-3, with D unclear. Between the trimmed V and J ends, which lost 2 bases and 2 bases, there was a span of 10 bases. The CDR3 consists of 15 residues. The germline V gene has CDR1 SGHDN and CDR2 FVKESK. The CDR3 coding sequence is TGTGCCAGCAGCCAATCGGGCCCAACTGGAAACACCATATATTTT. Amino acids: CASSQSGPTGNTIYF.

The chain recombines TRBV10-3 with TRBJ1-6; possibly TRBD1 for D (6 bases). This CDR3 has 13 amino acids. V shed 8 bases and J shed 8 bases, with 13 bases lying between them. Germline loops: CDR1 ENHRY, CDR2 SYGVKD. CDR3 amino acids: CAIGGPWDSPLHF. The CDR3 nucleotides read TGTGCCATCGGGGGGCCCTGGGATTCACCCCTCCACTTT.

The J gene is TRBJ1-2, the V gene TRBV5-6, with 8 bases lining up with TRBD1. Germline-derived CDR1 and CDR2 are SGHDT and YYEEEE. CDR3 length: 13 residues. With 7 bases clipped from V and 7 bases from J, the junction kept 9 bases outside the gene matches. As DNA, the CDR3 is TGTGCCAGCGTCCTCAGGGGGCGTTCTGGCTACACCTTC. Its translation: CASVLRGRSGYTF.

The CDR3 sequence: CASSSAYQETQYF. DNA for the CDR3: TGCGCCAGCAGCTCGGCGTACCAAGAGACCCAGTACTTC. This chain connects TRBV5-1 to TRBJ2-5; D is unresolved. The CDR3 spans 13 residues. Trimming left V 3 bases short and J 0 bases short, with 6 bases between. Germline CDR1 and CDR2: SGHRS and YFSETQ.

The chain joins TRBV5-6 to TRBJ2-7, with D unclear. Trimming took 3 bases from V and 3 from J, leaving 10 bases between them. The CDR3 has 13 residues. Germline V gene sequence: CDR1 SGHDT, CDR2 YYEEEE. The DNA of the CDR3 is TGTGCCAGCAGCTCGCCCTGGGTCTACGAGCAGTACTTC. Amino acids: CASSSPWVYEQYF.

The rearrangement joins TRBV27 to TRBJ1-2; maybe TRBD1 (6 bases). V lost 7 bases, J lost 2 bases, and 14 bases lay in between. Germline CDR1 reads MNHEY; CDR2 reads SMNVEV (reference sequence). The CDR3 has 14 residues. The CDR3 spells CASTPAGANYGYTF. The CDR3 DNA reads TGTGCCAGCACCCCCGCGGGGGCGAACTATGGCTACACCTTC.

The rearrangement links TRBV9 to TRBJ2-1; perhaps TRBD1 as D (6 bases). There are 13 residues in the CDR3. V was clipped by 0 bases and J by 6 bases, with 7 bases between them. Germline CDR1 reads SGDLS; CDR2 reads YYNGEE. The CDR3 loop is CASSVAGVNEQFF. In DNA, the CDR3 is TGTGCCAGCAGCGTAGCAGGGGTCAATGAGCAGTTCTTC.

This rearrangement joins TRBV4-2 to TRBJ2-6, with 13 positions matching TRBD2. The trim removed 4 bases at V and 4 bases at J, leaving 10 bases unmatched. This CDR3 is built from 19 residues. In germline, CDR1 is LGHNA, CDR2 YNFKEQ. CDR3 nucleotide sequence: TGTGCCAGCAGCCGCTCACTAGCGGGGGGGCCGCAAGGGGCCAACGTCCTGACTTTC. Amino acid sequence: CASSRSLAGGPQGANVLTF.

The genes are TRBV9 and TRBJ1-6; TRBD1 might be the D (5 bases). V was pared by 3 bases and J by 9 bases, with 13 bases between. The V gene's germline CDR1 is SGDLS and CDR2 YYNGEE. The CDR3 is made up of 14 amino acids. CDR3: CASSAREGSSPLHF. The CDR3 DNA reads as TGTGCCAGCAGCGCCAGGGAGGGTAGTTCACCCCTCCACTTT.

This chain links TRBV5-4 with TRBJ2-7, with D possibly being TRBD2 (5 bases). The CDR3 is 15 amino acids. With 0 bases removed from V and 4 bases from J, the gap between germline ends came to 14 bases. Germline-derived CDR1 and CDR2 are SGHNT and YYREEE (reference sequence). CDR3 in amino acids: CASSLGPEESYEQYF. The CDR3, as DNA: TGTGCCAGCAGCTTGGGCCCGGAGGAGAGTTACGAGCAGTACTTC.

V gene TRBV5-4 combines with J gene TRBJ2-7; 8 bases match TRBD2. The CDR3 length is 15 residues. Germline CDR1 SGHNT, CDR2 YYREEE (reference sequence). Unmatched junction bases numbered 12, after V lost 7 bases and J lost 3 bases. As DNA, the CDR3 is TGTGCCAGCTCCTCGGCCAGCGGGGGTCTCTACGAGCAGTACTTC. Translation: CASSSASGGLYEQYF.

The J gene is TRBJ1-2, the V gene TRBV28; no definite D call. Between the trimmed V and J ends, which lost 5 bases and 0 bases, there was a span of 10 bases. The CDR3 spans 14 residues. Germline V gene lookup returns CDR1 MDHEN and CDR2 SYDVKM. CDR3 DNA: TGTGCCAGCAGTGGCAGCGGAGCTAACTATGGCTACACCTTC. Amino acid sequence: CASSGSGANYGYTF.

The rearrangement links TRBV7-2 to TRBJ1-2; TRBD1 is a possible D gene (6 bases). Trimming removed 2 bases at V and 6 bases at J, with 16 bases between. The CDR3 length is 15 residues. Germline V CDR1 and CDR2: SGHTA, FQGNSA. This CDR3 is CASSLRSGTTDGYTF. The CDR3 DNA reads TGTGCCAGCAGCTTACGTTCCGGGACAACGGATGGCTACACCTTC.

The CDR3 DNA reads as TGTGCCAGCAGCCATCCGGGGCGCACAGATACGCAGTATTTT. As protein: CASSHPGRTDTQYF. The V gene is TRBV7-9, the J gene TRBJ2-3; D tentatively fits TRBD1 or TRBD2 (5 bases each). Germline-derived CDR1 and CDR2 are SEHNR and FQNEAQ (reference sequence). V lost 5 bases to trimming and J lost 1 base, with 10 bases between them. The CDR3 consists of 14 residues.

The V call is TRBV4-2, the J call TRBJ2-1, with D possibly being TRBD2 (5 bases). The CDR3 length is 16 residues. Germline V lookup: CDR1 LGHNA, CDR2 YNFKEQ. The V and J ends lost 1 base and 12 bases respectively, with 22 bases between them. CDR3 sequence reads: CASSQVPEGPQLGQFF. DNA of the CDR3: TGTGCCAGCAGCCAAGTGCCCGAGGGCCCCCAACTCGGGCAGTTCTTC.

The chain is built from TRBV5-6 and TRBJ1-1; possibly TRBD1 for D (5 bases). Deletions cut 7 bases from V and 6 bases from J, with 19 bases between. The CDR3 is made up of 14 amino acids. Germline lookup yields CDR1 SGHDT and CDR2 YYEEEE. CDR3 nucleotide sequence: TGTGCCAGCTGCACAAGGGGAGGGAGCCCTGAAGCTTTCTTT. It yields the protein CASCTRGGSPEAFF. The whole variable domain, remainder taken from reference TRBV5-6 and TRBJ1-1, is DAGVTQSPTHLIKTRGQQVTLRCSPKSGHDTVSWYQQALGQGPQFIFQYYEEEERQRGNFPDRFSGHQFPNYSSELNVNALLLGDSALYLCASCTRGGSPEAFFGQGTRLTVV.

The chain links TRBV18 to TRBJ2-5; either TRBD1 or TRBD2 may supply D (5 bases each). This CDR3 comprises 16 residues. Germline-derived CDR1 and CDR2 are KGHSH and LQKENI. Trimming pared 0 bases from V and 2 bases from J, leaving 13 bases between. DNA for the CDR3: TGTGCCAGCTCACCACCAAGGGGCGCGGGTCAAGAGACCCAGTACTTC. Translating gives CASSPPRGAGQETQYF.

This clone has a handful of counts. The J gene is TRBJ1-1, the V gene TRBV4-2; 7 bases align to TRBD1. The CDR3 covers 15 residues. Germline lookup yields CDR1 LGHNA and CDR2 YNFKEQ. V shed 1 base, J shed 1 base, and the junction held 3 bases outside the gene matches. The CDR3 is CASSQATGENTEAFF. CDR3 bases: TGTGCCAGCAGCCAAGCCACAGGGGAGAACACTGAAGCTTTCTTT.

This chain uses TRBV5-1 with TRBJ1-5; 11 nucleotides match TRBD1. The V gene end was trimmed by 0 bases and the J gene end by 6 bases; junction bases not matched to a gene: 2. Looked up from germline, CDR1 is SGHRS and CDR2 is YFSETQ. CDR3 length: 15 residues. DNA for the CDR3: TGCGCCAGCAGCTTGGAGGGACAGGGGGGTCAGCCCCAGCATTTT. Its translation is CASSLEGQGGQPQHF.

The chain links TRBV6-1 to TRBJ2-5; 7 bases agree with TRBD2. The CDR3 consists of 14 residues. Per the germline V gene, CDR1 is MNHNS and CDR2 is SASEGT. V shed 6 bases and J 5 bases; nucleotides not matched to a gene: 9. The CDR3 here is CASSTSGRSETQYF. CDR3 nucleotide sequence: TGTGCCAGCAGCACGTCCGGGAGGAGCGAGACCCAGTACTTC.

The genes are TRBV5-4 and TRBJ1-1, with D perhaps matching TRBD1 (5 bases). The CDR3 is 14 residues long. Per germline, CDR1 SGHNT and CDR2 YYREEE (reference sequence). Trimming stripped 3 bases from V and 0 bases from J, with 9 bases between. The CDR3 loop reads CASSSGTLNTEAFF. In nucleotides, the CDR3 is TGTGCCAGCAGCTCCGGGACCTTGAACACTGAAGCTTTCTTT.